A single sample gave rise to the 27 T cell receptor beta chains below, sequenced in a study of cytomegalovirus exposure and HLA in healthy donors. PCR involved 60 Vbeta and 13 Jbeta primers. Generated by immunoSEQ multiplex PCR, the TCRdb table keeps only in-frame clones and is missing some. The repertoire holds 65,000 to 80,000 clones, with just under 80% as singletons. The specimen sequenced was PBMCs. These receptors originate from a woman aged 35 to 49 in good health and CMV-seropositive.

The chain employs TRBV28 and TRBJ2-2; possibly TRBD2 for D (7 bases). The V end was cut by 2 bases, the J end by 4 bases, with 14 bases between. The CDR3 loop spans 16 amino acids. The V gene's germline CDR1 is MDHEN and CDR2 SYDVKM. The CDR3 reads CASSLNGGRRTGELFF. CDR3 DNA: TGTGCCAGCAGTTTAAACGGGGGGCGGCGCACCGGGGAGCTGTTTTTT.

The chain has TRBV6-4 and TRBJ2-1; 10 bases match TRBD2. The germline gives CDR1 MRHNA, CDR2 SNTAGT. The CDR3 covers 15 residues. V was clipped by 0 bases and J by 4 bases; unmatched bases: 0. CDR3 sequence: CASSDSLAGYNEQFF. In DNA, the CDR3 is TGTGCCAGCAGTGACTCACTAGCGGGGTACAATGAGCAGTTCTTC.

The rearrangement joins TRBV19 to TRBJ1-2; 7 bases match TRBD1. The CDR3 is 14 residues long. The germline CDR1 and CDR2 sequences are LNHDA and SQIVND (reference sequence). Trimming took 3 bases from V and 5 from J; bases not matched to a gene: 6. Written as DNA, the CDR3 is TGTGCCAGTAGTATCGCGGGACAGACGTATGGCTACACCTTC. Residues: CASSIAGQTYGYTF.

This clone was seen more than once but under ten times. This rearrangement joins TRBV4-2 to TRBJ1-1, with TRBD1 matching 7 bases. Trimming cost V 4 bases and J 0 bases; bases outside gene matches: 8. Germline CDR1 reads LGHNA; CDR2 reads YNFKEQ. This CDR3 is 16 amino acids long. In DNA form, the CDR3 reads TGTGCCAGCAGCCCGGGACAGAGCCTCATGAACACTGAAGCTTTCTTT. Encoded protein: CASSPGQSLMNTEAFF.

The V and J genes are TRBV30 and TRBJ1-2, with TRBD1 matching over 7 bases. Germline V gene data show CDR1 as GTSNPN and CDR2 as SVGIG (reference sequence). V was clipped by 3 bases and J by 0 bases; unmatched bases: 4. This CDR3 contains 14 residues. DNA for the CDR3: TGTGCCTGGAGACGGGACAGTCCTAACTATGGCTACACCTTC. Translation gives CAWRRDSPNYGYTF.

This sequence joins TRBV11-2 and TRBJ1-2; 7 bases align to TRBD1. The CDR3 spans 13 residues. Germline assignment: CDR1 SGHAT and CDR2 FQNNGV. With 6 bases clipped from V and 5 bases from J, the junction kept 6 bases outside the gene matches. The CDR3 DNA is TGTGCCAGCAGTCCAGGGGGTGGATATGGCTACACCTTC. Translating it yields CASSPGGGYGYTF.

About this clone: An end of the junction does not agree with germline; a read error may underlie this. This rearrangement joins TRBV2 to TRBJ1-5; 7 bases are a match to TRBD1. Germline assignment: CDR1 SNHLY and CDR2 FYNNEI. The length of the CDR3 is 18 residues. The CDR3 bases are TGTGCCAGCAGCGAAGCCGGCAGGGGGAGATATAGCAATCAGCCCCAGCATTTT. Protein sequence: CASSEAGRGRYSNQPQHF.

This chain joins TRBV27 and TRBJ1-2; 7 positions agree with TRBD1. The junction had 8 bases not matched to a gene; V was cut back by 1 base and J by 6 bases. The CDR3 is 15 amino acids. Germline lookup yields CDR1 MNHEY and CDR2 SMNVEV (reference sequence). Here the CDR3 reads CASSLWARGSDGYTF. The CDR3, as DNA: TGTGCCAGCAGTTTATGGGCCAGGGGGAGCGATGGCTACACCTTC.

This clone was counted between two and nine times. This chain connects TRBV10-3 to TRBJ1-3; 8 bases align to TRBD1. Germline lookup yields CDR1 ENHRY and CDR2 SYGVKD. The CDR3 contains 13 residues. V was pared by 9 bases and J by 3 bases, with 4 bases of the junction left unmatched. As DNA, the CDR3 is TGTGCCATTTCCGGACAGGGTGGAAACACCATATATTTT. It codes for CAISGQGGNTIYF.

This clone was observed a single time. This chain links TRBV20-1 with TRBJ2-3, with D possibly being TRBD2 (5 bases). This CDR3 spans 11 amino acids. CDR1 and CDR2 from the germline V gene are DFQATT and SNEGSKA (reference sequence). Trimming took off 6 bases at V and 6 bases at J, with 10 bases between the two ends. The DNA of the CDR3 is TGCAGTGCCCGGACTCCCGATACGCAGTATTTT. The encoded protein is CSARTPDTQYF.

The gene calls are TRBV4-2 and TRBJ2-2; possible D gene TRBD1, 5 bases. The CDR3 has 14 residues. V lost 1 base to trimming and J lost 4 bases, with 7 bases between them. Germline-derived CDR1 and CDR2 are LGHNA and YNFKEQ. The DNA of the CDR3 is TGTGCCAGCAGCCAAGCCAGGGTCACCGGGGAGCTGTTTTTT. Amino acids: CASSQARVTGELFF.

CDR3 bases: TGTGCCAGCAATAGCAGGGTATTCACTGAAGCTTTCTTT. Translation gives CASNSRVFTEAFF. The genes are TRBV2 and TRBJ1-1, with D maybe TRBD1 (5 bases). The CDR3 runs to 13 residues. The V and J ends lost 7 bases and 4 bases respectively, with 13 bases between them. Germline CDR1 reads SNHLY; CDR2 reads FYNNEI.

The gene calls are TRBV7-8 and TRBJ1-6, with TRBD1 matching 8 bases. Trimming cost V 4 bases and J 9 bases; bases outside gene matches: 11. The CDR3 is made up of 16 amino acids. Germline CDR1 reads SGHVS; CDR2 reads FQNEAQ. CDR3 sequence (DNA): TGTGCCAGCAGCTCTAACAGGGGGGGGCTAGGTTCACCCCTCCACTTT. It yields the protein CASSSNRGGLGSPLHF.

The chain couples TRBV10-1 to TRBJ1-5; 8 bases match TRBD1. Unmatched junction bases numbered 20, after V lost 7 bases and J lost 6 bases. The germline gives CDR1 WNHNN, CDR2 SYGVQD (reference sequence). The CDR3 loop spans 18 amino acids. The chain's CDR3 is CASNPDRVKWSSCQPQHF. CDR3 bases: TGCGCCAGCAATCCGGACAGGGTAAAGTGGAGCTCGTGTCAGCCCCAGCATTTT.

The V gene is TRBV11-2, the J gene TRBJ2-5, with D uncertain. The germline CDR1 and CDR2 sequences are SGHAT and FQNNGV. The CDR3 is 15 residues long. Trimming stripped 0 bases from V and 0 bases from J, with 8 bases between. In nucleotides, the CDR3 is TGTGCCAGCAGCTTAGATCAAGCTTACCAAGAGACCCAGTACTTC. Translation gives CASSLDQAYQETQYF.

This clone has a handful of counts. Here the CDR3 reads CASSLSARTGSGTGELFF. DNA for the CDR3: TGTGCCAGCAGCTTATCAGCGAGGACTGGGAGCGGGACCGGGGAGCTGTTTTTT. This sequence joins TRBV11-2 and TRBJ2-2; maybe TRBD2 (6 bases). V was pared by 2 bases and J by 5 bases, with 21 bases between. CDR1 is SGHAT and CDR2 is FQNNGV in the germline V gene. The length of the CDR3 is 18 residues.

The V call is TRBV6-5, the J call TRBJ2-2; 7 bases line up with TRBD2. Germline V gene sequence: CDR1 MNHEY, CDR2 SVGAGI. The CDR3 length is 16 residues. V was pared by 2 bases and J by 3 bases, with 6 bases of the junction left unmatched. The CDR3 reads CASSYGTTADTGELFF. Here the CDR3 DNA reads TGTGCCAGCAGTTACGGGACTACCGCCGACACCGGGGAGCTGTTTTTT.

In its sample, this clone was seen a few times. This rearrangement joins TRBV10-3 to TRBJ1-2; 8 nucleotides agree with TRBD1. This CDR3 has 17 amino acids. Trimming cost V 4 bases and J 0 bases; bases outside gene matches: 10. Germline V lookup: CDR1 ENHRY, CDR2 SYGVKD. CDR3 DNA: TGTGCCATCAGTGTCCTGGACAGGGTATTAGCTAACTATGGCTACACCTTC. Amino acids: CAISVLDRVLANYGYTF.

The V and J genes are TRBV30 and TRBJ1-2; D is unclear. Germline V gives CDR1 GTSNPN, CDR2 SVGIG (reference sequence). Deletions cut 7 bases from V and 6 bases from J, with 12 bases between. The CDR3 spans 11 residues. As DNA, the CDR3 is TGTGCCTCGACCCCCGGGGATGGCTACACCTTC. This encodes CASTPGDGYTF.

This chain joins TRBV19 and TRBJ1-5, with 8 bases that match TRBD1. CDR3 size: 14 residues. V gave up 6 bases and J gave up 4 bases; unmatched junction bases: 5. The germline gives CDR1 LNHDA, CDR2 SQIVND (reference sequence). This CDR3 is CASSGTGLNQPQHF. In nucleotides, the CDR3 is TGTGCCAGTAGCGGGACAGGCCTTAATCAGCCCCAGCATTTT.

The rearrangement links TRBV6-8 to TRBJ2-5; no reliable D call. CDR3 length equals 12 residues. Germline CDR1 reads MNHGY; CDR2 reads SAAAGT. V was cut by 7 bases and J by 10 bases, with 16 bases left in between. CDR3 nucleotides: TGTGCCAGCACGCAGGCCCATCCGGTCCAGTACTTC. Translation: CASTQAHPVQYF.

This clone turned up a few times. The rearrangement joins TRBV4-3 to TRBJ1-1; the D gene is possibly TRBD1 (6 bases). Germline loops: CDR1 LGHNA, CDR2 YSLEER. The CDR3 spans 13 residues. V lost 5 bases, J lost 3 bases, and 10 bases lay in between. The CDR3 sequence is CASSSGVYTEAFF. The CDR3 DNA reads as TGCGCCAGCAGCTCAGGGGTTTACACTGAAGCTTTCTTT.

The CDR3 here is CASSSGTGGNTIYF. The CDR3 coding sequence is TGTGCCAGCAGCTCCGGGACAGGGGGAAACACCATATATTTT. V is TRBV7-2 and J is TRBJ1-3; 9 nucleotides match TRBD1. Germline V gives CDR1 SGHTA, CDR2 FQGNSA. This CDR3 contains 14 residues. V dropped 4 bases and J dropped 4; count of bases not matched to a gene: 2.

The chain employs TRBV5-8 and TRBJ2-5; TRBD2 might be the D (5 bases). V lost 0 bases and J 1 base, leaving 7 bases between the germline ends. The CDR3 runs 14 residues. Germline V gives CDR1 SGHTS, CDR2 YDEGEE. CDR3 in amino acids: CASSLAAGQETQYF. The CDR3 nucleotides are TGTGCCAGCAGCTTGGCGGCGGGCCAAGAGACCCAGTACTTC.

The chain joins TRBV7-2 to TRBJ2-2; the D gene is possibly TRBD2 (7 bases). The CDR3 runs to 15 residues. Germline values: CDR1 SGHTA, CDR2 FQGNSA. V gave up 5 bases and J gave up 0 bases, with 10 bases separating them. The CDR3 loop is CASSGGATNTGELFF. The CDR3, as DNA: TGTGCCAGCAGCGGGGGGGCGACGAACACCGGGGAGCTGTTTTTT.

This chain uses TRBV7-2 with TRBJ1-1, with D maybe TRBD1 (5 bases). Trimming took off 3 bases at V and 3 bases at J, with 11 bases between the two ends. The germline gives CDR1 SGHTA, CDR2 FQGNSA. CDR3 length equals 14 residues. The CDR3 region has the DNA TGTGCCAGCAGCTTCCAGGGTTGGGACACTGAAGCTTTCTTT. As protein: CASSFQGWDTEAFF.

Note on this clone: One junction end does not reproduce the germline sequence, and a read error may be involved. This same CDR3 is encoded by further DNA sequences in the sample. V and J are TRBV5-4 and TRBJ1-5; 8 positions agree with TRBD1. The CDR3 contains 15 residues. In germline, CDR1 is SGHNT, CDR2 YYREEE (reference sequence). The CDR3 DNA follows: TGTGCCAGTAGCTTGGGACAGGATAGCAATCAGCCCCAGCATTTT. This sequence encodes CASSLGQDSNQPQHF.